These T cell receptor beta chains were read from a single sample in a study of blood T cell repertoires in COVID-19. Clones were sequenced by immunoSEQ multiplex PCR, and TCRdb holds only the in-frame ones, with some missing. The sample lists fewer than 350,000 clones; 85% to 90% were seen once. The specimen sequenced was PBMCs or T cells enriched from blood (not recorded which). The receptors here all came from a woman in her 30s who had been exposed to COVID-19. Each CDR3 is given with its conserved first and last residue. Each record gives: J gene, V gene, clone size, D gene, CDR3 protein, CDR3 DNA. The D gene is left open where the match is weak. Clone size is stated in some rows and not others, as once, few, many or a class when expanded.

J: TRBJ1-5
V: TRBV19
size: NA
D: NA
CDR3: CASSILRGEGLLPQHF
DNA: TGTGCCAGTAGTATCCTTCGGGGGGAGGGGCTTCTTCCCCAGCATTTT

J: TRBJ2-7
V: TRBV11-3
size: NA
D: NA
CDR3: CASSIRSYEQYF
DNA: TGTGCCAGCAGCATCAGAAGCTACGAGCAGTACTTC

J: TRBJ2-7
V: TRBV11-3
size: NA
D: NA
CDR3: CASSFGEQYF
DNA: TGTGCCAGCAGCTTCGGCGAGCAGTACTTC

J: TRBJ2-1
V: TRBV2
size: NA
D: NA
CDR3: CASNNWRVDEQFF
DNA: TGTGCCAGCAATAATTGGAGGGTGGATGAGCAGTTCTTC

J: TRBJ2-5
V: TRBV9
size: NA
D: TRBD1
CDR3: CASSGGTGQGLPKETQYF
DNA: TGTGCCAGCAGCGGAGGGACGGGACAGGGTCTTCCTAAAGAGACCCAGTACTTC

J: TRBJ2-3
V: TRBV11-2
size: NA
D: TRBD2
CDR3: CASSLGRLAGGPFTDTQYF
DNA: TGTGCCAGCAGCTTAGGCCGGCTAGCGGGAGGGCCCTTTACAGATACGCAGTATTTT

J: TRBJ2-7
V: TRBV15
size: NA
D: TRBD2
CDR3: CATSRARSSGSSYEQYF
DNA: TGTGCCACCAGCAGAGCCCGGTCCAGCGGGAGCTCCTACGAGCAGTACTTC

J: TRBJ2-7
V: TRBV5-4
size: once
D: NA
CDR3: CASSLDRLNPYEQYF
DNA: TGTGCCAGCAGCCTAGACAGGCTGAATCCCTACGAGCAGTACTTC

J: TRBJ2-2
V: TRBV15
size: NA
D: TRBD2
CDR3: CATLAGVGTGELFF
DNA: TGTGCCACGCTAGCGGGAGTGGGTACCGGGGAGCTGTTTTTT

J: TRBJ2-7
V: TRBV7-9
size: NA
D: TRBD2
CDR3: CASSLVGLAVVEQYF
DNA: TGTGCCAGCAGCTTAGTGGGACTAGCGGTCGTCGAGCAGTACTTC

J: TRBJ2-7
V: TRBV6-1
size: few
D: TRBD2
CDR3: CASSQAGVSYEQYF
DNA: TGTGCCAGCAGTCAAGCGGGAGTCTCCTACGAGCAGTACTTC

J: TRBJ2-1
V: TRBV5-5
size: NA
D: NA
CDR3: CASSLAVLVGEQFF
DNA: TGTGCCAGCAGCTTGGCCGTACTAGTTGGTGAGCAGTTCTTC

J: TRBJ2-7
V: TRBV13
size: NA
D: TRBD2
CDR3: CASSWGTSGRISRAEQYF
DNA: TGTGCCAGCAGCTGGGGGACTAGCGGGAGGATAAGCCGGGCCGAGCAGTACTTC

J: TRBJ2-7
V: TRBV23-1
size: NA
D: TRBD1
CDR3: CASTQGTGGSRDCEQYF
DNA: TGCGCCAGCACCCAAGGGACAGGGGGTAGTCGGGACTGCGAGCAGTACTTC

J: TRBJ2-7
V: TRBV28
size: NA
D: TRBD2
CDR3: CASRRTSGRADVGEQYF
DNA: TGTGCCAGCAGACGGACTAGCGGGAGGGCCGATGTCGGCGAGCAGTACTTC

J: TRBJ1-5
V: TRBV28
size: NA
D: TRBD1
CDR3: CASRDRGRGNQPQHF
DNA: TGTGCCAGCAGGGACAGGGGGAGAGGCAATCAGCCCCAGCATTTT

J: TRBJ1-5
V: TRBV7-9
size: once
D: TRBD1
CDR3: CASSLGPDRANQPQHF
DNA: TGTGCCAGCAGCTTAGGACCGGACAGGGCCAATCAGCCCCAGCATTTT

J: TRBJ2-7
V: TRBV9
size: NA
D: NA
CDR3: CASSVDWRGSYEQYF
DNA: TGTGCCAGCAGCGTAGATTGGAGGGGATCCTACGAGCAGTACTTC

J: TRBJ1-3
V: TRBV11-3
size: NA
D: NA
CDR3: CASSYDRSSGNTIYF
DNA: TGTGCCAGCAGCTATGACCGGAGTTCTGGAAACACCATATATTTT

J: TRBJ1-5
V: TRBV6-5
size: NA
D: TRBD1
CDR3: CASRRTGFGNQPQHF
DNA: TGTGCCAGCAGGCGGACAGGGTTTGGCAATCAGCCCCAGCATTTT

J: TRBJ1-2
V: TRBV7-9
size: NA
D: TRBD1
CDR3: CASSPNLGQGNIGYTF
DNA: TGTGCCAGCAGCCCGAATCTGGGACAGGGAAATATTGGCTACACCTTC

J: TRBJ2-2
V: TRBV9
size: NA
D: NA
CDR3: CASSVDMTAGELFF
DNA: TGTGCCAGCAGCGTAGATATGACAGCCGGGGAGCTGTTTTTT

J: TRBJ1-5
V: TRBV5-6
size: NA
D: NA
CDR3: CASSFFYRATNQPQHF
DNA: TGTGCCAGCAGCTTCTTCTACAGGGCTACGAATCAGCCCCAGCATTTT

J: TRBJ1-1
V: TRBV5-1
size: NA
D: TRBD1
CDR3: CASSFYPITGGQAFF
DNA: TGCGCCAGCAGCTTTTATCCTATTACAGGGGGCCAAGCTTTCTTT

J: TRBJ2-1
V: TRBV29-1
size: NA
D: TRBD2
CDR3: CSGDLTSGRTEQFF
DNA: TGCAGCGGCGACTTGACTAGCGGGAGGACTGAGCAGTTCTTC

J: TRBJ2-7
V: TRBV28
size: NA
D: NA
CDR3: CASSPDGLRGEFINEQYF
DNA: TGTGCCAGCAGTCCAGATGGCCTCAGGGGCGAGTTTATCAACGAGCAGTACTTC